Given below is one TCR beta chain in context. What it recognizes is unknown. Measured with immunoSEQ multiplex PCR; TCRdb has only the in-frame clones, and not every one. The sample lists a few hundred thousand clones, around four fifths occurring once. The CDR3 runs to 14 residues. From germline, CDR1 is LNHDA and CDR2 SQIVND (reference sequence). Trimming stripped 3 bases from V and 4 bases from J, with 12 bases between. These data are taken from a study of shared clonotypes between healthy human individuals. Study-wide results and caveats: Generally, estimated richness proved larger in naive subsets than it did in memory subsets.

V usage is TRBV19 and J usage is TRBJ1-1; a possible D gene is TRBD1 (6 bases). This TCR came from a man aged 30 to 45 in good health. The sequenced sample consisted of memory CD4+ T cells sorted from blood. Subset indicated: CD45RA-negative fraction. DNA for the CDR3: TGTGCCAGTAGTATGAAAGGGGGGAGCACTGAAGCTTTCTTT. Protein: CASSMKGGSTEAFF.